Listed below are T cell receptor beta chains from one sample, sequenced in a study of T cell responses to AZD1222 COVID-19 vaccine. Profiling relied on immunoSEQ multiplex PCR, and the TCRdb table lists in-frame clones only, not all of them. The sample carries 250,000 to 300,000 clones, around 93% recorded once. The sample was peripheral blood, taken 28 days after the second AZD1222 dose. The receptors were sampled from an adult who received the AZD1222 COVID-19 vaccine. Both conserved end residues are part of each CDR3. The D gene is left open where the match is weak. Clone size is not always given. Where it is, it says once, few, many or a class for expanded clones.

D: TRBD2
V: TRBV6-2/TRBV6-3
size: .
J: TRBJ2-3
DNA: TGTGCCAGCAGTGGCCTAGCGGCTAGCACAGATACGCAGTATTTT
CDR3: CASSGLAASTDTQYF

D: .
V: TRBV28
size: once
J: TRBJ2-7
DNA: TGTGCCAGCAGTTTTCAGGGGACCTACGAGCAGTACTTC
CDR3: CASSFQGTYEQYF

D: .
V: TRBV12-3/TRBV12-4
size: .
J: TRBJ1-1
DNA: TGTGCCAGCAGTCCAATAGCGGGGAGAGCTTTCTTT
CDR3: CASSPIAGRAFF

D: .
V: TRBV2
size: .
J: TRBJ2-1
DNA: TGTGCCAGCAGTGCGACTAAGGGAAATGAGCAGTTCTTC
CDR3: CASSATKGNEQFF

D: TRBD1
V: TRBV19
size: .
J: TRBJ1-5
DNA: TGTGCCAGCGAGGACAGGGCTTTTGGCGGCAATCAGCCCCAGCATTTT
CDR3: CASEDRAFGGNQPQHF

D: .
V: TRBV5-6
size: few
J: TRBJ1-2
DNA: TGTGCCAGCAGCGCAAACACAGGGTATGGCTACACCTTC
CDR3: CASSANTGYGYTF

D: .
V: TRBV25-1
size: .
J: TRBJ2-7
DNA: TGTGCCAGCAGTGAATACGGCAGGGGGGACGAGCAGTACTTC
CDR3: CASSEYGRGDEQYF

D: TRBD1
V: TRBV3-1/TRBV3-2
size: .
J: TRBJ1-1
DNA: TGTGCCAGCAGCTCGGGACAGGGGGGCTTGGACACTGAAGCTTTCTTT
CDR3: CASSSGQGGLDTEAFF

D: .
V: TRBV29-1
size: .
J: TRBJ1-1
DNA: TGCAGCGCCTGTTGGGGGGAGATGAACACTGAAGCTTTCTTT
CDR3: CSACWGEMNTEAFF

D: .
V: TRBV5-1
size: .
J: TRBJ2-7
DNA: TGCGCCAGCACCGCGTCGGGCTCCTACGAGCAGTACTTC
CDR3: CASTASGSYEQYF

D: .
V: TRBV30
size: .
J: TRBJ2-2
DNA: TGTGCCTGGAGTGTCCGGGCCACCGGGGAGCTGTTTTTT
CDR3: CAWSVRATGELFF

D: .
V: TRBV2
size: once
J: TRBJ1-3
DNA: TGTGCCAGCACCTCTGTAGCTGGAAACACCATATATTTT
CDR3: CASTSVAGNTIYF

D: TRBD2
V: TRBV4-2
size: .
J: TRBJ2-2
DNA: TGTGCCAGCAGCCAGGACCCCGGGACTAGCGGGACCGGGGAGCTGTTTTTT
CDR3: CASSQDPGTSGTGELFF

D: .
V: TRBV19
size: .
J: TRBJ2-6
DNA: TGTGCCAGTAGTATCGCGGGCTCGGTGGCTGGGGCCAACGTCCTGACTTTC
CDR3: CASSIAGSVAGANVLTF

D: TRBD2
V: TRBV7-2
size: .
J: TRBJ2-7
DNA: TGTGCCAGCAGCTTGGCGGGAGGGCCACACGAGCAGTACTTC
CDR3: CASSLAGGPHEQYF

D: .
V: TRBV5-4
size: .
J: TRBJ2-5
DNA: TGTGCCAGCAGCTCCAAAACGCAGGGGGGACGGCCGACCCAGTACTTC
CDR3: CASSSKTQGGRPTQYF

D: .
V: TRBV18
size: .
J: TRBJ1-2
DNA: TGTGCCAGCTCACTGGCACTGGATGGCTACACCTTC
CDR3: CASSLALDGYTF

D: .
V: TRBV28
size: .
J: TRBJ2-3
DNA: TGTGCCAGCAGTCCGCTCACGGGAGACACAGATACGCAGTATTTT
CDR3: CASSPLTGDTDTQYF

D: .
V: TRBV19
size: .
J: TRBJ2-5
DNA: TGTGCCAGTAGTATGGGAAATTCGGGAGAGACCCAGTACTTC
CDR3: CASSMGNSGETQYF

D: TRBD2
V: TRBV27
size: .
J: TRBJ2-3
DNA: TGTGCCAGCAAGGTGCTTCTTTCTAGCGGGATATCCTTGCCCAACACAGATACGCAGTATTTT
CDR3: CASKVLLSSGISLPNTDTQYF

D: .
V: TRBV7-2
size: .
J: TRBJ2-2
DNA: TGTGCCAGCAGCCCTAGAAGGGCCGGGGAGCTGTTTTTT
CDR3: CASSPRRAGELFF

D: .
V: TRBV28
size: .
J: TRBJ1-2
DNA: TGTGCCAGCAGATTCGCGGGGGCGCTAGGCTATGGCTACACCTTC
CDR3: CASRFAGALGYGYTF

D: .
V: TRBV14
size: .
J: TRBJ2-7
DNA: TGTGCCAGCAGCCAAGGGAGGAACTACGAGCAGTACTTC
CDR3: CASSQGRNYEQYF

D: TRBD2
V: TRBV5-6
size: once
J: TRBJ2-1
DNA: TGTGCCAGCAGTTCCGGGACTAGCGCTTACAATGAGCAGTTCTTC
CDR3: CASSSGTSAYNEQFF

D: TRBD1
V: TRBV18
size: once
J: TRBJ2-7
DNA: TGTGCCAGCTCACCGATGGACAGGCCGTGGGAGCAGTACTTC
CDR3: CASSPMDRPWEQYF

D: .
V: TRBV6-2/TRBV6-3
size: .
J: TRBJ2-5
DNA: TGTGCCAGCAGTTACGGGGCCGGGAATAGCCGGTACTTC
CDR3: CASSYGAGNSRYF

D: .
V: TRBV2
size: .
J: TRBJ1-3
DNA: TGTGCCAGCAGTGAAGGGACGCCTGGAAACACCATATATTTT
CDR3: CASSEGTPGNTIYF

D: TRBD1
V: TRBV5-6
size: .
J: TRBJ1-4
DNA: TGTGCCAGCACCAGGGGAGGGTTGGGACAGCTTGCAACTAATGAAAAACTGTTTTTT
CDR3: CASTRGGLGQLATNEKLFF

D: TRBD1
V: TRBV28
size: .
J: TRBJ1-3
DNA: TGTGCCACTGGGGACAGACCGGGAAACACCATATATTTT
CDR3: CATGDRPGNTIYF

D: TRBD1
V: TRBV5-6
size: .
J: TRBJ1-2
DNA: TGTGCCAGCAGCTTCGGACAGGGGGCATACGGCTACACCTTC
CDR3: CASSFGQGAYGYTF

D: .
V: TRBV2
size: .
J: TRBJ1-4
DNA: TGTGCCAGCAAACAGGGAATAAATGAAAAACTGTTTTTT
CDR3: CASKQGINEKLFF

D: TRBD1
V: TRBV28
size: .
J: TRBJ2-7
DNA: TGTGCCAGCAGTGGTCCCGGGACAGGGAACTACGAGCAGTACTTC
CDR3: CASSGPGTGNYEQYF

D: TRBD1
V: TRBV5-4
size: .
J: TRBJ1-4
DNA: TGTGCCAGCAGCTCCCGACAGGGGCTGGGTGAAAAACTGTTTTTT
CDR3: CASSSRQGLGEKLFF

D: TRBD1
V: TRBV29-1
size: .
J: TRBJ1-2
DNA: TGCAGCGTTGTTCCTCAGGGGGTCTATGGCTACACCTTC
CDR3: CSVVPQGVYGYTF

D: .
V: TRBV19
size: .
J: TRBJ2-7
DNA: TGTGCCAGTAGTGTGGGGTCCGTTCCCTACGAGCAGTACTTC
CDR3: CASSVGSVPYEQYF

D: .
V: TRBV9
size: .
J: TRBJ2-1
DNA: TGTGCCAGCAGCCCCTGGGGCAGGGGAGGTTACAATGAGCAGTTCTTC
CDR3: CASSPWGRGGYNEQFF

D: .
V: TRBV5-4
size: .
J: TRBJ1-5
DNA: TGTGCCAGCAGCGTCATGGGAAGAAGCAATCAGCCCCAGCATTTT
CDR3: CASSVMGRSNQPQHF

D: TRBD2
V: TRBV7-3
size: once
J: TRBJ2-2
DNA: TGTGCCAGCAGCTTACAGGGACTAGCGGTGAACGCGAACACCGGGGAGCTGTTTTTT
CDR3: CASSLQGLAVNANTGELFF

D: .
V: TRBV9
size: .
J: TRBJ2-7
DNA: TGTGCCAGCAGCCCCAGGGCAGGCACCTACGAGCAGTACTTC
CDR3: CASSPRAGTYEQYF

D: TRBD1
V: TRBV2
size: .
J: TRBJ1-5
DNA: TGTGCCAGCAGCGCTGGGACAGGGAAAGGCAATCAGCCCCAGCATTTT
CDR3: CASSAGTGKGNQPQHF

D: TRBD1
V: TRBV19
size: .
J: TRBJ2-4
DNA: TGTGCCAGTAGGGTCGGGACAGGGACCATTCAGTACTTC
CDR3: CASRVGTGTIQYF